This passage covers 10 T cell receptor beta chains from one sample sequenced in a study of T cells in Graves' hyperthyroidism and ophthalmopathy. Amplification targeted TCR beta CDR3 regions from RNA transcripts. With the HTBI primer set, the TCR CDR3 went through a first round of RT-PCR. TCRdb recomputed calls from the multiplex PCR reads with MiXCR, one row per CDR3 protein. The sample carries 600,000 or so distinct CDR3 sequences, about a sixth recorded once. Sequencing was carried out using blood. The origin of the receptors is a woman aged 25-40 years with Graves' hyperthyroidism.

There are many counts of this clonotype. The chain employs TRBV6-2 or TRBV6-3 and TRBJ2-7; TRBD1 might be the D (6 bases). Trimming stripped 8 bases from V and 0 bases from J, with 11 bases between. This CDR3 region has 13 residues. From germline, CDR1 is MNHEY and CDR2 SVGEGT. CDR3 loop: CASGGQFSYEQYF. DNA for the CDR3: TGTGCCAGCGGTGGACAGTTCTCCTACGAGCAGTACTTC.

This clonotype appeared many times. This sequence joins TRBV27 and TRBJ2-3; D may be TRBD2 (6 bases). The CDR3 spans 15 residues. The germline CDR1 and CDR2 sequences are MNHEY and SMNVEV (reference sequence). V was clipped by 4 bases and J by 2 bases, with 13 bases between them. The CDR3 DNA sequence: TGTGCCAGCAGTTCCCTAGCGCTTATCACAGATACGCAGTATTTT. It specifies CASSSLALITDTQYF.

This clonotype was counted many times. The chain employs TRBV20-1 and TRBJ1-4, with D perhaps matching TRBD1 (5 bases). Germline V CDR1 and CDR2: DFQATT, SNEGSKA (reference sequence). This CDR3 comprises 15 residues. The V end lost 1 base, the J end lost 8 bases, and 17 bases lay between the germline ends. The DNA for the CDR3 is TGCAGTGCTAGAGTGGAGATGACAGTCTGGGAAAAACTGTTTTTT. Its protein is CSARVEMTVWEKLFF.

The V and J genes are TRBV12-3 or TRBV12-4 and TRBJ1-6; D remains ambiguous. The CDR3 is 15 amino acids. V was pared by 3 bases and J by 7 bases, with 13 bases between. CDR3 DNA sequence: TGTGCCAGCAGTTTTTCTTTACGGTTGAATTCACCCCTCCACTTT. Protein: CASSFSLRLNSPLHF.

The genes are TRBV20-1 and TRBJ2-5; D is unclear. Germline-derived CDR1 and CDR2 are DFQATT and SNEGSKA (reference sequence). This CDR3 spans 14 amino acids. Trimming left V 3 bases short and J 2 bases short, with 13 bases between. CDR3 amino acids: CSASLKLGQETQYF. CDR3 nucleotides: TGCAGTGCTAGTCTTAAGCTGGGTCAAGAGACCCAGTACTTC.

The chain recombines TRBV28 with TRBJ2-3; 10 bases agree with TRBD2. Trimming at V came to 3 bases and at J to 1 base, leaving 4 bases not matched to a gene. In germline, CDR1 is MDHEN, CDR2 SYDVKM. This CDR3 region has 16 residues. CDR3 coding DNA: TGTGCCAGCAGTTTGAGCGGGAGGGCCGGCACAGATACGCAGTATTTT. Amino acids: CASSLSGRAGTDTQYF.

In its sample, this clonotype was seen a few times. The chain combines TRBV5-1 with TRBJ2-7; tentatively, D is TRBD2 (5 bases). V dropped 4 bases and J dropped 4 bases, with 15 bases sitting between them. Germline V gene data show CDR1 as SGHRS and CDR2 as YFSETQ. The CDR3 loop spans 14 amino acids. CDR3 in amino acids: CASSHEGLIYEQYF. The CDR3 DNA is TGCGCCAGCAGCCACGAGGGCCTTATATACGAGCAGTACTTC.

This clonotype has only a few counts. The J gene is TRBJ2-5, the V gene TRBV7-2; 8 bases are a match to TRBD1. V dropped 1 base and J dropped 5; count of bases not matched to a gene: 6. The CDR3 consists of 15 residues. Germline CDR1 SGHTA, CDR2 FQGNSA. The CDR3: CASSLDRGSSETQYF. The CDR3 region has the DNA TGTGCCAGCAGCTTAGACAGGGGGAGTTCGGAGACCCAGTACTTC.

V usage is TRBV7-6 and J usage is TRBJ1-5; 7 bases line up with TRBD1. J was trimmed by 7 bases and V by 5 bases; bases with no gene match: 8. The CDR3 is 14 residues long. The germline V gene has CDR1 SGHVS and CDR2 FNYEAQ. CDR3 sequence (DNA): TGTGCCAGCAGCCCCTCAACAGGGGTACAGCCCCAGCATTTT. The encoded protein is CASSPSTGVQPQHF.

This clonotype was observed a few times. The chain recombines TRBV28 with TRBJ2-3; the D is unclear. V gave up 1 base and J gave up 3 bases, with 8 bases separating them. This CDR3 spans 14 amino acids. Germline values: CDR1 MDHEN, CDR2 SYDVKM. CDR3 sequence (DNA): TGTGCCAGCAGTTTATCCGAGAAGACAGATACGCAGTATTTT. Translating gives CASSLSEKTDTQYF.